A single sample gave rise to the 10 T cell receptor beta chains below, sequenced in a study of T-cell reconstitution after alpha-beta-depleted transplantation in children. Using unique molecular identifiers, the investigators prepared the TCRbeta library. TCRdb re-called the PCR reads through MiXCR, storing one row per CDR3 protein. The table lists 250,000 to 300,000 distinct CDR3 sequences, approximately 9.8% of them singletons. The input for sequencing was PBMCs from the stem cell graft donor, taken from the stem cell graft. All receptors derive from a human donor who donated a stem cell graft to a child with SCID.

This chain uses TRBV15 with TRBJ2-1; the D is unclear. Trimming pared 3 bases from V and 0 bases from J, leaving 15 bases between. The V gene's germline CDR1 is LNHNV and CDR2 YYDKDF (reference sequence). The CDR3 is 17 residues long. The CDR3 region has the DNA TGTGCCACCAGCAGTTCTGGCAGACGCAGCTCCTACAATGAGCAGTTCTTC. Protein product: CATSSSGRRSSYNEQFF.

V usage is TRBV12-5 and J usage is TRBJ1-2; TRBD1 aligns across 10 bases. V shed 6 bases and J 6 bases; nucleotides not matched to a gene: 7. Germline CDR1 reads LGHNT; CDR2 reads FRNRAP. The CDR3 runs 14 residues. This CDR3 reads CASGRQGAFDGYTF. The CDR3 DNA follows: TGTGCTAGTGGACGACAGGGGGCTTTCGATGGCTACACCTTC. The full variable domain, with the rest looked up from reference TRBV12-5 and TRBJ1-2, is DARVTQTPRHKVTEMGQEVTMRCQPILGHNTVFWYRQTMMQGLELLAYFRNRAPLDDSGMPKDRFSAEMPDATLATLKIQPSEPRDSAVYFCASGRQGAFDGYTFGSGTRLTVV.

This clonotype was recorded many times. CDR3 DNA: TGCAGTGCTAGAAATTACGGTGATAGCAATCAGCCCCAGCATTTT. Its protein is CSARNYGDSNQPQHF. The chain uses TRBV20-1 and TRBJ1-5; D not certain. This CDR3 is built from 15 residues. Germline V gives CDR1 DFQATT, CDR2 SNEGSKA (reference sequence). Trimming cost V 2 bases and J 0 bases, with 11 bases left between them.

This clonotype came up many times. The rearrangement links TRBV7-9 to TRBJ2-1, with 8 bases aligning to TRBD2. J gave up 2 bases and V 1 base, and 1 base lay outside the gene matches. This CDR3 is 15 amino acids long. CDR1 is SEHNR, CDR2 FQNEAQ, per germline (reference sequence). The CDR3 region has the DNA TGTGCCAGCAGCTTAGGAGCGGGGGCCTACAATGAGCAGTTCTTC. Translated: CASSLGAGAYNEQFF.

In DNA, the CDR3 is TGTGCCAGCAGCGAGGCCTTGGGCCCAGCCTACGAGCAGTACTTC. It is translated as CASSEALGPAYEQYF. The genes are TRBV7-8 and TRBJ2-7; D unresolved. V shed 5 bases and J shed 2 bases, with 16 bases lying between them. The germline gives CDR1 SGHVS, CDR2 FQNEAQ. The CDR3 is made up of 15 amino acids.

This chain links TRBV7-8 with TRBJ2-7; 8 nucleotides align to TRBD2. V shed 5 bases, J shed 2 bases, and the junction held 11 bases outside the gene matches. CDR3 length: 16 residues. Germline V gene lookup returns CDR1 SGHVS and CDR2 FQNEAQ. Written as DNA, the CDR3 is TGTGCCAGCAGCCCGATGACCGGGACTAGACCCTACGAGCAGTACTTC. Residues: CASSPMTGTRPYEQYF.

This clonotype was picked up a small number of times. The rearrangement uses TRBV5-1 and TRBJ1-2; TRBD1 might be the D (5 bases). In germline, CDR1 is SGHRS, CDR2 YFSETQ. Deletions cut 0 bases from V and 8 bases from J, with 14 bases between. The CDR3 is 14 amino acids. The DNA of the CDR3 is TGCGCCAGCAGCTTGGATGGGGGTCTAGGAGGCTACACCTTC. Its protein product is CASSLDGGLGGYTF.

This clonotype was seen only a few times. The chain couples TRBV19 to TRBJ1-4; 7 bases agree with TRBD1. The CDR3 spans 15 residues. V was pared by 3 bases and J by 7 bases, with 8 bases of the junction left unmatched. The V gene's germline CDR1 is LNHDA and CDR2 SQIVND (reference sequence). The chain's CDR3 is CASSIYDREGEKLFF. The CDR3 DNA reads as TGTGCCAGTAGTATCTACGACAGGGAAGGTGAAAAACTGTTTTTT.

This clonotype was observed a handful of times. This rearrangement joins TRBV3-1 to TRBJ1-2; D not resolved. Trimming took off 4 bases at V and 4 bases at J, with 10 bases between the two ends. This CDR3 is built from 13 residues. The germline V gene encodes CDR1 LGHDT and CDR2 YNNKEL (reference sequence). CDR3 nucleotide sequence: TGTGCCAGCAGCCGACCAGGTAGCTATGGCTACACCTTC. As protein: CASSRPGSYGYTF. The entire variable domain, with the rest obtained from reference TRBV3-1 and TRBJ1-2, is as follows: DTAVSQTPKYLVTQMGNDKSIKCEQNLGHDTMYWYKQDSKKFLKIMFSYNNKELIINETVPNRFSPKSPDKAHLNLHINSLELGDSAVYFCASSRPGSYGYTFGSGTRLTVV.

This clonotype was seen at least ten times. The chain links TRBV5-1 to TRBJ2-1; no clear D. CDR1 is SGHRS, CDR2 YFSETQ, per germline. V was pared by 0 bases and J by 6 bases, with 4 bases between. The CDR3 consists of 12 residues. The CDR3 DNA follows: TGCGCCAGCAGCTTGGCCGTCAATGAGCAGTTCTTC. Translation: CASSLAVNEQFF. Filled out from reference TRBV5-1 and TRBJ2-1, the complete variable domain reads KAGVTQTPRYLIKTRGQQVTLSCSPISGHRSVSWYQQTPGQGLQFLFEYFSETQRNKGNFPGRFSGRQFSNSRSEMNVSTLELGDSALYLCASSLAVNEQFFGPGTRLTVL.